Shown below are 2 T cell receptor beta chains from a single sample sequenced in a study of blood T cell repertoires in COVID-19. Assay: immunoSEQ multiplex PCR; the TCRdb copy retains only in-frame clones and omits some. The table has tens of thousands of clones, about 70% seen once. Sequencing was performed on peripheral blood. The receptors were sampled from a woman of 80 years or more with acute or convalescent COVID-19.

With regard to this clone: This CDR3 is also generated by other DNA sequences in the sample. V is TRBV28 and J is TRBJ1-2, with D tentatively TRBD1 (6 bases). The CDR3 has 12 residues. Germline V gives CDR1 MDHEN, CDR2 SYDVKM. The V and J ends lost 3 bases and 5 bases respectively, with 7 bases between them. The CDR3 DNA is TGTGCCAGCAGTTTTGGACAGTATGGCTACACCTTC. Protein: CASSFGQYGYTF.

The chain combines TRBV3-1 (or the pseudogene TRBV3-2) with TRBJ2-6; 7 bases are a match to TRBD1. Germline V gene sequence: CDR1 LGHDT, CDR2 YNNKEL (reference sequence). With V trimmed by 1 base and J by 0 bases, 3 bases remained unmatched. The CDR3 runs to 17 residues. The CDR3 bases are TGTGCCAGCAGCCAAGCGACAGGGATCTCTGGGGCCAACGTCCTGACTTTC. Its protein product is CASSQATGISGANVLTF.